These 10 T cell receptor beta chains share one sample of origin, sequenced in a study of beta chain features in type 1 diabetes. The study's findings and limits: TCRB CDR3s from Type 1 diabetes patients were moderately but significantly shorter in all four CD4+ subsets.

Reverse transcription of all isolated RNA meant that expressed TCRB transcripts were sequenced. Libraries were prepared by immunoSEQ multiplex PCR; TCRdb keeps only in-frame clonotypes and omits some of them. This table has 300,000 to 400,000 clones, around 9.3% appearing once. No antigen has been assigned to these receptors. The sample taken for sequencing was central memory CD4+ T cells from blood. These receptors all stem from a man between 25 and 39 years old with type 1 diabetes.

This clone has more than one count but fewer than ten. The chain joins TRBV5-1 to TRBJ1-1; TRBD1 aligns across 9 bases. The CDR3 has 15 residues. V was clipped by 7 bases and J by 3 bases; unmatched bases: 10. The germline V gene encodes CDR1 SGHRS and CDR2 YFSETQ. As DNA, the CDR3 is TGCGCCAGCTTCCCGACAGGGGGACTGGACACTGAAGCTTTCTTT. This gives the protein CASFPTGGLDTEAFF. The complete variable domain, with remaining parts taken from reference TRBV5-1 and TRBJ1-1, reads KAGVTQTPRYLIKTRGQQVTLSCSPISGHRSVSWYQQTPGQGLQFLFEYFSETQRNKGNFPGRFSGRQFSNSRSEMNVSTLELGDSALYLCASFPTGGLDTEAFFGQGTRLTVV.

This clone occurred a few times. The chain links TRBV5-1 to TRBJ2-7; 9 positions agree with TRBD1. The CDR3 has 14 residues. V dropped 2 bases and J dropped 2; count of bases not matched to a gene: 2. Germline V CDR1 and CDR2: SGHRS, YFSETQ. The CDR3 region has the DNA TGCGCCAGCAGCTTAGGGACAGGGCCCTACGAGCAGTACTTC. Translated, it gives CASSLGTGPYEQYF.

The chain links TRBV7-2 to TRBJ2-3, with D unclear. Germline assignment: CDR1 SGHTA and CDR2 FQGNSA. V gave up 5 bases and J gave up 2 bases, with 14 bases separating them. The CDR3 length is 15 residues. The CDR3 region has the DNA TGTGCCAGCAGCCCTCAAGGGCAGTACACAGATACGCAGTATTTT. Its protein product is CASSPQGQYTDTQYF.

This clone came up many times. This CDR3 is also generated by other DNA sequences in the sample. The gene calls are TRBV5-6 and TRBJ2-5; no firm D call. The V and J ends lost 4 bases and 1 base respectively, with 2 bases between them. This CDR3 has 11 amino acids. Germline CDR1 SGHDT, CDR2 YYEEEE. DNA for the CDR3: TGTGCCAGCAGCAGCCAAGAGACCCAGTACTTC. Encoded protein: CASSSQETQYF.

The chain has TRBV10-3 and TRBJ1-5; D remains ambiguous. Germline CDR1 reads ENHRY; CDR2 reads SYGVKD. Trimming removed 4 bases from V and 1 base from J, with 5 bases in between. The CDR3 runs to 13 residues. CDR3 amino acids: CAISVNSNQPQHF. CDR3 sequence (DNA): TGTGCCATCAGTGTCAACAGCAATCAGCCCCAGCATTTT.

The chain joins TRBV28 to TRBJ2-6; D not certain. The germline gives CDR1 MDHEN, CDR2 SYDVKM. V was clipped by 3 bases and J by 13 bases, with 13 bases between them. The CDR3 spans 13 residues. This CDR3 is CASSFQEPRVLTF. The CDR3 DNA reads TGTGCCAGCAGTTTTCAGGAGCCCAGGGTCCTGACTTTC.

This clone has more than one count but fewer than ten. This chain uses TRBV4-3 with TRBJ2-6, with D uncertain. The V gene's germline CDR1 is LGHNA and CDR2 YSLEER. The ends were cut back, 0 bases at V and 0 bases at J, with 9 bases in the middle. This CDR3 has 17 residues. Written as DNA, the CDR3 is TGCGCCAGCAGCCAAGAGACACCGAACTCTGGGGCCAACGTCCTGACTTTC. It translates to CASSQETPNSGANVLTF.

V and J are TRBV7-6 and TRBJ1-5; tentative D call: TRBD1 (5 bases). The germline CDR1 and CDR2 sequences are SGHVS and FNYEAQ. Trimming took off 1 base at V and 3 bases at J, with 13 bases between the two ends. This CDR3 contains 16 residues. The CDR3 is CASSLESSGYNQPQHF. The CDR3, as DNA: TGTGCCAGCAGCTTAGAATCTTCAGGGTACAATCAGCCCCAGCATTTT.

This clone was found a few times. J is TRBJ1-1 and V is TRBV19; tentatively, D is TRBD1 (5 bases). V was clipped by 4 bases and J by 1 base, with 13 bases between them. Germline V gene lookup returns CDR1 LNHDA and CDR2 SQIVND (reference sequence). This CDR3 spans 15 amino acids. As DNA, the CDR3 is TGTGCCAGTAGTAATTATGCTGGGGCGAACACTGAAGCTTTCTTT. It specifies CASSNYAGANTEAFF.

This chain joins TRBV28 and TRBJ1-1, with D perhaps TRBD1 (5 bases). The CDR3 totals 17 residues. The germline gives CDR1 MDHEN, CDR2 SYDVKM. The V gene lost 3 bases and the J gene lost 1 base, with 18 bases spanning the gap. The CDR3 region is CASSFRVAHPGNTEAFF. CDR3 DNA sequence: TGTGCCAGCAGTTTCAGGGTCGCCCATCCCGGGAACACTGAAGCTTTCTTT.